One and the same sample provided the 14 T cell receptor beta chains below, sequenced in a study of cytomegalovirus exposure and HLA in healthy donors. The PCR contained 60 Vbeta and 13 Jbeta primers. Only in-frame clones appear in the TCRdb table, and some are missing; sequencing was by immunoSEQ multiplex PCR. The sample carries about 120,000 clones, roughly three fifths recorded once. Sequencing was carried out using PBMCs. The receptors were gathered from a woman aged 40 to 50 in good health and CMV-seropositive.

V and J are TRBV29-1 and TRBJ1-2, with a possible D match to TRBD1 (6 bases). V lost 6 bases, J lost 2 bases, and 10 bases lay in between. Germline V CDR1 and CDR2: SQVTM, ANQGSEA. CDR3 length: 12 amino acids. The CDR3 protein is CSVGGTNYGYTF. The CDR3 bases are TGCAGCGTGGGAGGGACAAACTATGGCTACACCTTC.

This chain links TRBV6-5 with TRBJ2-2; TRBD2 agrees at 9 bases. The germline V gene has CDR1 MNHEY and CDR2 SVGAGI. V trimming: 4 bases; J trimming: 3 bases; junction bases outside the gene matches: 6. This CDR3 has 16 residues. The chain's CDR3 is CASSSRTSVYTGELFF. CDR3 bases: TGTGCCAGCAGTTCCAGGACTAGCGTGTACACCGGGGAGCTGTTTTTT.

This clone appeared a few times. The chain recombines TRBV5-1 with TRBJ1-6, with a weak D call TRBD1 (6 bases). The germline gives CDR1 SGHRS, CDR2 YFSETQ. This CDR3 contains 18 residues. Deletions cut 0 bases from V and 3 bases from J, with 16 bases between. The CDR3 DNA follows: TGCGCCAGCAGCTTGGGGTCAGGGGACCGCTTCTATAATTCACCCCTCCACTTT. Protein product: CASSLGSGDRFYNSPLHF.

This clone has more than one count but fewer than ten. Here the CDR3 reads CASSLLRSSRRSGNQPQHF. CDR3 bases: TGTGCCAGCAGCCTCCTCCGGTCTAGCAGGAGGAGTGGCAATCAGCCCCAGCATTTT. This rearrangement joins TRBV2 to TRBJ1-5; no firm D call. The V gene lost 6 bases and the J gene lost 2 bases, with 26 bases spanning the gap. The germline V gene encodes CDR1 SNHLY and CDR2 FYNNEI. The CDR3 sequence is 19 residues long.

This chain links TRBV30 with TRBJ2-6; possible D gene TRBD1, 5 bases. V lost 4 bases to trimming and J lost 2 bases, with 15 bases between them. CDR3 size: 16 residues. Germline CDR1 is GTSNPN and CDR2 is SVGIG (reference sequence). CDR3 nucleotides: TGTGCCTGGACCCCCGGTCTGGGGCCTGGGGCCAACGTCCTGACTTTC. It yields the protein CAWTPGLGPGANVLTF.

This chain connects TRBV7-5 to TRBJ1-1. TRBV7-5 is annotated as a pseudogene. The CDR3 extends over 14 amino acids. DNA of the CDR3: TGTGCCAGAAGCCATCCACCCGGGAACACTGAAGCTTTCTTT. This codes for CARSHPPGNTEAFF.

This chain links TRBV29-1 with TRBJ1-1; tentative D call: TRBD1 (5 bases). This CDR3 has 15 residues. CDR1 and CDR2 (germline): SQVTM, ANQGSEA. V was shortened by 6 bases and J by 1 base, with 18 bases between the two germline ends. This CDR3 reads CSVPGSTQSNTEAFF. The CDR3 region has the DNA TGCAGCGTACCAGGGTCGACCCAATCGAACACTGAAGCTTTCTTT.

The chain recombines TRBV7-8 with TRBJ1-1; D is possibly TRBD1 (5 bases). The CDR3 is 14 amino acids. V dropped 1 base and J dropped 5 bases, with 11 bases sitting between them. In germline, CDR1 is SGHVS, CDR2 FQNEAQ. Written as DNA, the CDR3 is TGTGCCAGCAGCTTAGACCTGGGGGGGACTGAAGCTTTCTTT. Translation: CASSLDLGGTEAFF.

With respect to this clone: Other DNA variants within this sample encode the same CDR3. The CDR3 sequence is CASSIYRGPSTDTQYF. In DNA form, the CDR3 reads TGTGCCAGCAGCATTTACAGGGGGCCTAGCACAGATACGCAGTATTTT. The chain carries TRBV5-6 and TRBJ2-3; 9 nucleotides align to TRBD1. CDR3 size: 16 residues. The V and J ends lost 4 bases and 0 bases, in that order; junction bases with no gene match: 6. CDR1 is SGHDT, CDR2 YYEEEE, per germline. Full variable domain (outside the CDR3, taken from reference TRBV5-6 and TRBJ2-3): DAGVTQSPTHLIKTRGQQVTLRCSPKSGHDTVSWYQQALGQGPQFIFQYYEEEERQRGNFPDRFSGHQFPNYSSELNVNALLLGDSALYLCASSIYRGPSTDTQYFGPGTRLTVL.

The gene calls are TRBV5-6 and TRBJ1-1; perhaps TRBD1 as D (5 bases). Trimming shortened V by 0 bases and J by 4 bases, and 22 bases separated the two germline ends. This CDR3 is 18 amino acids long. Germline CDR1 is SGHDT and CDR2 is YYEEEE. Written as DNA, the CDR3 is TGTGCCAGCAGCTTGGCCTTTGGTCGCATTGGGGGGGGCACTGAAGCTTTCTTT. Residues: CASSLAFGRIGGGTEAFF. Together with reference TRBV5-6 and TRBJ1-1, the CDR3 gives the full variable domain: DAGVTQSPTHLIKTRGQQVTLRCSPKSGHDTVSWYQQALGQGPQFIFQYYEEEERQRGNFPDRFSGHQFPNYSSELNVNALLLGDSALYLCASSLAFGRIGGGTEAFFGQGTRLTVV.

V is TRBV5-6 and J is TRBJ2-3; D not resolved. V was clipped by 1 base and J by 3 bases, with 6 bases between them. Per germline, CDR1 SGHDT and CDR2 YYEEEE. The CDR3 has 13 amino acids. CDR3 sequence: CASSLSGTDTQYF. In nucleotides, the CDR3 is TGTGCCAGCAGCTTGTCCGGGACAGATACGCAGTATTTT.

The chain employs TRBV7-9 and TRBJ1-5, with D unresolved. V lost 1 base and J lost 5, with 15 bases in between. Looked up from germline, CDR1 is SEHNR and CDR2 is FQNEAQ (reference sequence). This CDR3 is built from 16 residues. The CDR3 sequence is CASSLGEWAGHQPQHF. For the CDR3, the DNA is TGTGCCAGCAGCTTAGGGGAGTGGGCAGGACATCAGCCCCAGCATTTT.

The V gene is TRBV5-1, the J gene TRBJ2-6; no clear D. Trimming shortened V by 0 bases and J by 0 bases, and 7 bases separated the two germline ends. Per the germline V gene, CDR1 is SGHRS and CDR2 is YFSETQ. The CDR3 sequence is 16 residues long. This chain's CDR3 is CASSLGGLSGANVLTF. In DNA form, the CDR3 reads TGCGCCAGCAGCTTGGGTGGGCTCTCTGGGGCCAACGTCCTGACTTTC.

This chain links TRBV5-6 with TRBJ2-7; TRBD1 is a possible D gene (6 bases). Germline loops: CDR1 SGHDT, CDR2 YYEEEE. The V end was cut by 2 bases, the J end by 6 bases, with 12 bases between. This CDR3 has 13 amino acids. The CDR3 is CASSFGTTSEQYF. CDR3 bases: TGTGCCAGCAGCTTTGGGACAACTTCCGAGCAGTACTTC.